This TCR beta chain was captured by sequencing in a study of spatial heterogeneity in lung cancer. About the study: Detection consistently yielded more beta chains than alpha chains. Overall study results and limits: Follow-up blood showed ubiquitous expanded tumor TCRs less than blood at resection did.

In its sample, this clonotype was seen a few times. Its antigen is unidentified. This beta chain is a stray read from a library made for alpha chains; its abundance is not meaningful. Carried by each TCR cDNA molecule was a unique molecular identifier. TCRdb passed the 5' RACE reads through MiXCR, listing each CDR3 protein once. The sample lists about 940 distinct CDR3 sequences, 9.5% to 15% occurring once. Specified time point: sample taken at primary tumor resection. Unsorted whole RNA from tumor, nontumor lung or frozen PBMC underwent sequencing. Patients with untreated early-stage non-small cell lung cancer, numbering some 72, were the donors. Trimming took off 3 bases at V and 2 bases at J, with 11 bases between the two ends. CDR3 length: 14 residues.

The input for sequencing was PBMCs, taken at surgery. The chain couples TRBV12-3 or TRBV12-4 to TRBJ2-7, with D perhaps matching TRBD2 (6 bases). The TCR sequence derives from a male donor with early-stage non-small cell lung cancer. The CDR3 here is CASSFGSKPYEQYF. Here the CDR3 DNA reads TGTGCCAGCAGTTTCGGGAGTAAGCCCTACGAGCAGTACTTC.